The 32 T cell receptor beta chains reported below all come from one sample, sequenced in a study of CD8 T cells in Susac syndrome. Random hexamers were used to reverse transcribe the RNA input (0.5 to 1 ug). TCRdb re-analysed the immunoSEQ multiplex PCR reads in MiXCR, keeping a single row per CDR3 protein. The sample carries 130,000 or so distinct CDR3 sequences, about 90% recorded once. Specimen: CD8+ T cells from PBMCs. The receptors were sampled from a human donor with multiple sclerosis.

The chain links TRBV30 to TRBJ2-1, with TRBD1 as a possible D gene (5 bases). From germline, CDR1 is GTSNPN and CDR2 SVGIG (reference sequence). V was cut by 2 bases and J by 5 bases, with 13 bases left in between. The length of the CDR3 is 14 residues. CDR3 sequence reads: CAWSFLTAHNEQFF. The CDR3 region has the DNA TGTGCCTGGAGTTTTTTGACAGCTCACAATGAGCAGTTCTTC.

V is TRBV20-1 and J is TRBJ2-6; 10 bases align to TRBD1. The V and J ends lost 6 bases and 2 bases, in that order; junction bases with no gene match: 4. The CDR3 extends over 15 amino acids. Per the germline V gene, CDR1 is DFQATT and CDR2 is SNEGSKA (reference sequence). CDR3 amino acids: CSAQDRGTGANVLTF. DNA of the CDR3: TGCAGTGCGCAGGACAGGGGGACTGGGGCCAACGTCCTGACTTTC.

The V call is TRBV20-1, the J call TRBJ2-1, with 8 positions matching TRBD2. Per germline, CDR1 DFQATT and CDR2 SNEGSKA (reference sequence). The CDR3 is made up of 12 amino acids. Trimming removed 3 bases from V and 13 bases from J; junction bases left unmatched: 8. Here the CDR3 reads CSASPGTSFQFF. The DNA of the CDR3 is TGCAGTGCTAGTCCCGGGACTAGTTTTCAGTTCTTC.

The chain is built from TRBV6-2 or TRBV6-3 and TRBJ1-1, with TRBD1 identical over 7 bases. Germline CDR1 and CDR2: MNHEY and SVGEGT. V shed 8 bases and J 3 bases; nucleotides not matched to a gene: 9. The CDR3 spans 14 residues. The CDR3 loop reads CASSPGGSDTEAFF. CDR3 coding DNA: TGTGCCAGCTCCCCAGGGGGGTCGGACACTGAAGCTTTCTTT.

The chain is built from TRBV5-6 and TRBJ2-7, with TRBD2 matching 9 bases. The J segment lost 5 bases and the V segment lost 7 bases, leaving 10 bases of the junction unmatched. This CDR3 contains 14 residues. The germline gives CDR1 SGHDT, CDR2 YYEEEE. This CDR3 reads CASFRLADTHEQYF. The CDR3 DNA follows: TGTGCCAGCTTCAGACTAGCGGACACACACGAGCAGTACTTC.

This chain joins TRBV11-2 and TRBJ1-2, with 12 positions matching TRBD1. The CDR3 extends over 15 amino acids. Germline V gives CDR1 SGHAT, CDR2 FQNNGV. Losses at the gene ends were 1 base for V and 7 bases for J; bases not matched to a gene: 4. The CDR3 here is CASSLGGTGGFGYTF. The CDR3 DNA follows: TGTGCCAGCAGCTTAGGCGGGACAGGGGGCTTTGGCTACACCTTC.

The chain has TRBV7-9 and TRBJ2-1; 8 nucleotides match TRBD2. This CDR3 spans 13 amino acids. Per germline, CDR1 SEHNR and CDR2 FQNEAQ (reference sequence). V gave up 4 bases and J gave up 6 bases; unmatched junction bases: 2. The DNA of the CDR3 is TGTGCCAGCAGCTGGCTAGCGGGCAATGAGCAGTTCTTC. Translating gives CASSWLAGNEQFF.

The chain recombines TRBV30 with TRBJ1-1; 9 nucleotides line up with TRBD1. From germline, CDR1 is GTSNPN and CDR2 SVGIG (reference sequence). The CDR3 length is 13 residues. V shed 2 bases, J shed 10 bases, and the junction held 8 bases outside the gene matches. The CDR3 spells CAWSPGNRGRAFF. CDR3 bases: TGTGCCTGGAGTCCCGGGAACAGGGGGCGAGCTTTCTTT. Based on the CDR3 plus reference TRBV30 and TRBJ1-1, the full variable domain is SQTIHQWPATLVQPVGSPLSLECTVEGTSNPNLYWYRQAAGRGLQLLFYSVGIGQISSEVPQNLSASRPQDRQFILSSKKLLLSDSGFYLCAWSPGNRGRAFFGQGTRLTVV.

The chain couples TRBV15 to TRBJ2-1, with D tentatively TRBD1 (5 bases). This CDR3 is 13 amino acids long. V lost 3 bases and J 6 bases, leaving 9 bases between the germline ends. Germline CDR1 reads LNHNV; CDR2 reads YYDKDF (reference sequence). The CDR3 reads CATSSARGNEQFF. CDR3 sequence (DNA): TGTGCCACCAGCAGTGCTAGGGGCAATGAGCAGTTCTTC.

The chain employs TRBV29-1 and TRBJ1-1; D is unclear. The germline V and J ends were trimmed by 0 bases and 0 bases, with 8 bases remaining between them. The V gene's germline CDR1 is SQVTM and CDR2 ANQGSEA. The CDR3 runs 14 residues. The CDR3 DNA is TGCAGCGTTGAAGATTCCGGGTTGAACACTGAAGCTTTCTTT. Protein: CSVEDSGLNTEAFF.

This chain links TRBV5-6 with TRBJ1-2; D not certain. The CDR3 has 13 residues. V shed 3 bases and J shed 1 base, with 7 bases lying between them. Germline loops: CDR1 SGHDT, CDR2 YYEEEE. The CDR3: CASSSSNNYGYTF. The CDR3, as DNA: TGTGCCAGCAGCTCGTCGAATAACTATGGCTACACCTTC.

The rearrangement joins TRBV9 to TRBJ1-1; no clear D. The CDR3 is 14 amino acids. Trimming shortened V by 0 bases and J by 1 base, and 7 bases separated the two germline ends. Germline lookup yields CDR1 SGDLS and CDR2 YYNGEE. In nucleotides, the CDR3 is TGTGCCAGCAGCGTAGTCGTGGAGAACACTGAAGCTTTCTTT. The encoded protein is CASSVVVENTEAFF.

The chain uses TRBV30 and TRBJ2-7, with unresolved D. The V gene's germline CDR1 is GTSNPN and CDR2 SVGIG (reference sequence). Trimming stripped 2 bases from V and 3 bases from J, with 14 bases between. The CDR3 consists of 14 residues. The CDR3 DNA follows: TGTGCCTGGAGTTACGGCCCGAATAGCTACGAGCAGTACTTC. Residues: CAWSYGPNSYEQYF.

This chain connects TRBV7-3 to TRBJ2-1; 7 bases fit TRBD2. Germline V gives CDR1 SGHTA, CDR2 FQGTGA. Trimming cost V 5 bases and J 7 bases; bases outside gene matches: 8. The CDR3 has 14 residues. In DNA form, the CDR3 reads TGTGCCAGCAGCCCTGGACTAGAAACTAATGAGCAGTTCTTC. Translating gives CASSPGLETNEQFF.

The chain joins TRBV7-8 to TRBJ1-5, with D unclear. Per the germline V gene, CDR1 is SGHVS and CDR2 is FQNEAQ. V was clipped by 6 bases and J by 5 bases, with 11 bases between them. This CDR3 contains 13 residues. CDR3 nucleotide sequence: TGTGCCAGCAGGCCGGAGGTTGATCAGCCCCAGCATTTT. Amino acid sequence: CASRPEVDQPQHF.

The chain has TRBV28 and TRBJ1-5, with D unresolved. This CDR3 is built from 14 residues. Germline V CDR1 and CDR2: MDHEN, SYDVKM. V was clipped by 5 bases and J by 7 bases, with 15 bases between them. The CDR3 spells CASSQRAEGQPQHF. In nucleotides, the CDR3 is TGTGCCAGCAGTCAAAGGGCCGAGGGACAGCCCCAGCATTTT. The variable domain in full, with the rest retrieved from reference TRBV28 and TRBJ1-5, is DVKVTQSSRYLVKRTGEKVFLECVQDMDHENMFWYRQDPGLGLRLIYFSYDVKMKEKGDIPEGYSVSREKKERFSLILESASTNQTSMYLCASSQRAEGQPQHFGDGTRLSIL.

The V and J genes are TRBV12-3 or TRBV12-4 and TRBJ1-4, with no clear D. The CDR3 runs 11 residues. Trimming took off 5 bases at V and 10 bases at J, with 8 bases between the two ends. CDR3 sequence (DNA): TGTGCCAGCAGTCCAAACGGAAAACTGTTTTTT. This gives the protein CASSPNGKLFF.

The V gene is TRBV4-1, the J gene TRBJ2-3; no definite D call. V was trimmed by 0 bases and J by 0 bases, leaving 16 bases between them. Germline CDR1 and CDR2: MGHRA and YSYEKL. The CDR3 contains 18 residues. As DNA, the CDR3 is TGCGCCAGCAGCCAAGATGGTATTGGACGGTTAAGCACAGATACGCAGTATTTT. It codes for CASSQDGIGRLSTDTQYF.

CDR3 nucleotides: TGTGCCAGCAGTTTAGGGACTAGCATCATCGGGGAGCTGTTTTTT. Its protein product is CASSLGTSIIGELFF. The chain has TRBV27 and TRBJ2-2, with 9 positions matching TRBD2. Germline V gene sequence: CDR1 MNHEY, CDR2 SMNVEV (reference sequence). V lost 2 bases, J lost 7 bases, and 5 bases stayed unmatched. This CDR3 is 15 amino acids long.

CDR3 bases: TGCAGCGTTCTTAGCGGGAGGGCAAACAATGAGCAGTTCTTC. Residues: CSVLSGRANNEQFF. The chain employs TRBV29-1 and TRBJ2-1, with 11 positions matching TRBD2. The V gene end was trimmed by 5 bases and the J gene end by 5 bases; junction bases not matched to a gene: 5. CDR3 length equals 14 residues. Germline CDR1 reads SQVTM; CDR2 reads ANQGSEA.

The chain has TRBV20-1 and TRBJ2-7; maybe TRBD1 (7 bases). The CDR3 length is 15 residues. The V and J ends lost 0 bases and 5 bases respectively, with 17 bases between them. Per germline, CDR1 DFQATT and CDR2 SNEGSKA (reference sequence). The CDR3: CSARDLAGGYHEQYF. In DNA, the CDR3 is TGCAGTGCTAGAGATTTGGCAGGGGGGTACCACGAGCAGTACTTC.

This chain links TRBV20-1 with TRBJ2-7; 8 bases are shared with TRBD2. The CDR3 has 16 residues. V was pared by 0 bases and J by 1 base, with 8 bases of the junction left unmatched. The germline V gene has CDR1 DFQATT and CDR2 SNEGSKA (reference sequence). CDR3 sequence: CSAREREVLASYEQYF. The DNA for the CDR3 is TGCAGTGCTAGAGAGCGGGAGGTTCTCGCTTCCTACGAGCAGTACTTC.

The chain has TRBV6-1 and TRBJ1-1; D is uncertain. V lost 4 bases and J 3 bases, leaving 9 bases between the germline ends. CDR3 length: 13 amino acids. The germline gives CDR1 MNHNS, CDR2 SASEGT. The CDR3 is CASSAPWDTEAFF. CDR3 bases: TGTGCCAGCAGTGCCCCCTGGGACACTGAAGCTTTCTTT.

This clonotype has only one observation. The chain employs TRBV29-1 and TRBJ2-7; 10 bases align to TRBD2. The germline V gene has CDR1 SQVTM and CDR2 ANQGSEA. V lost 3 bases to trimming and J lost 7 bases; unmatched junction nucleotides: 12. CDR3 length equals 15 residues. Here the CDR3 DNA reads TGCAGCGTTGAGGGGGGAGGGCTAGCGGGAGAGGAGCAGTACTTC. This translates into CSVEGGGLAGEEQYF.

The chain has TRBV6-5 and TRBJ2-2, with 7 bases aligning to TRBD2. CDR1 and CDR2 (germline): MNHEY, SVGAGI. The CDR3 runs 12 residues. The CDR3, as DNA: TGTGGCTCTAGCGGTTTGACCGGGGAGCTGTTTTTT. It codes for CGSSGLTGELFF.

V is TRBV5-4 and J is TRBJ2-4; no firm D call. Germline CDR1 and CDR2: SGHNT and YYREEE (reference sequence). The CDR3 is 14 amino acids. Trimming stripped 4 bases from V and 3 bases from J, with 11 bases between. The CDR3: CASSPNVDKNIQYF. The CDR3 bases are TGTGCCAGCAGCCCCAACGTGGACAAAAACATTCAGTACTTC.

The CDR3 loop is CASSLVSVPEAFF. DNA for the CDR3: TGTGCCAGCAGCTTAGTTTCGGTTCCTGAAGCTTTCTTT. The gene calls are TRBV7-9 and TRBJ1-1; D call uncertain. The CDR3 has 13 residues. The ends were cut back, 1 base at V and 6 bases at J, with 9 bases in the middle. Germline V lookup: CDR1 SEHNR, CDR2 FQNEAQ (reference sequence). Full variable domain (rest looked up from reference TRBV7-9 and TRBJ1-1): DTGVSQNPRHKITKRGQNVTFRCDPISEHNRLYWYRQTLGQGPEFLTYFQNEAQLEKSRLLSDRFSAERPKGSFSTLEIQRTEQGDSAMYLCASSLVSVPEAFFGQGTRLTVV.

The chain is built from TRBV7-2 and TRBJ2-7, with 8 nucleotides matching TRBD2. Germline V lookup: CDR1 SGHTA, CDR2 FQGNSA. The length of the CDR3 is 15 residues. J gave up 2 bases and V 1 base, and 4 bases lay outside the gene matches. The CDR3 protein is CASSLGGGLAYEQYF. The CDR3 region has the DNA TGTGCCAGCAGCTTAGGGGGGGGACTAGCCTACGAGCAGTACTTC.

The chain has TRBV29-1 and TRBJ1-2; D call uncertain. V lost 3 bases and J 7 bases, leaving 9 bases between the germline ends. Germline CDR1 reads SQVTM; CDR2 reads ANQGSEA. CDR3 length: 11 residues. The CDR3 loop reads CSVDSQTGYTF. CDR3 DNA sequence: TGCAGCGTTGACTCTCAGACTGGCTACACCTTC.

This sequence joins TRBV6-5 and TRBJ2-7; TRBD1 aligns across 7 bases. Trimming removed 6 bases from V and 3 bases from J; junction bases left unmatched: 8. CDR3 length: 14 amino acids. Germline-derived CDR1 and CDR2 are MNHEY and SVGAGI. In nucleotides, the CDR3 is TGTGCCAGCAGCTCCGGGACAGTGGTCTACGAGCAGTACTTC. Encoded protein: CASSSGTVVYEQYF.

The V call is TRBV10-3, the J call TRBJ2-5, with D possibly TRBD1 on 6 matching bases. The CDR3 loop spans 15 amino acids. The V gene lost 0 bases and the J gene lost 5 bases, with 13 bases spanning the gap. CDR1 and CDR2 from the germline V gene are ENHRY and SYGVKD. CDR3 loop: CAISESYRGMETQYF. The CDR3 nucleotides read TGTGCCATCAGTGAGTCGTATAGGGGGATGGAGACCCAGTACTTC.

J is TRBJ1-2 and V is TRBV12-1; TRBD1, the D gene given by the table, was not confirmed from the DNA. TRBV12-1 is described as a pseudogene. The CDR3 loop spans 15 amino acids. The CDR3 coding sequence is TGTGCCAGCAGCTACCTGGCCCGTAATCACTATGGCTACACCTTC. Its translation: CASSYLARNHYGYTF.